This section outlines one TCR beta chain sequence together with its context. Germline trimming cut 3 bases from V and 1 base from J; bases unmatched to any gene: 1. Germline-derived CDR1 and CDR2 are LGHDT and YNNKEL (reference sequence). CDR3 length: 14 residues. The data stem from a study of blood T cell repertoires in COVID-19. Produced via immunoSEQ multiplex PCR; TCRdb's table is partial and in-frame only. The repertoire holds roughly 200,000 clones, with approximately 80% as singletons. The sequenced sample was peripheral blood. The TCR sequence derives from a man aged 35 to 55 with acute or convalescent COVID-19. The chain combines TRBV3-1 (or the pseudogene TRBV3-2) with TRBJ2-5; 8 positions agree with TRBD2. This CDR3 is CASSQTSAQETQYF. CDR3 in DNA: TGTGCCAGCAGCCAGACTAGCGCCCAAGAGACCCAGTACTTC.